This is a list of T cell receptor beta chains from one sample in a study of blood T cell repertoires in COVID-19. Sequenced by immunoSEQ multiplex PCR; TCRdb stores in-frame clones only, minus some. This sample has about 240,000 clones, with approximately 90% found just once. The specimen sequenced was PBMCs or T cells enriched from blood (not recorded which). The receptor set was obtained from a woman aged 25 to 39 with acute COVID-19. CDR3s include the opening cysteine and the closing phenylalanine or tryptophan. A D gene is named only where the DNA matches it firmly. Clone sizes are given selectively: once, few, many, or a class where the clone is expanded.

d_call	v_call	j_call	clone_size	cdr3_aa	cdr3_nt
TRBD1	TRBV2	TRBJ1-1	.	CASSHRGNTEAFF	TGTGCCAGCAGTCACAGGGGGAACACTGAAGCTTTCTTT
.	TRBV14	TRBJ2-2	once	CASSHGNTGELFF	TGTGCCAGCAGTCACGGGAACACCGGGGAGCTGTTTTTT
.	TRBV5-1	TRBJ1-1	.	CASSGDPGSTEAFF	TGCGCCAGCAGCGGGGACCCCGGGAGCACTGAAGCTTTCTTT
.	TRBV11-2	TRBJ1-1	few	CASSATGQGQNTEAFF	TGTGCCAGCAGCGCGACGGGGCAGGGGCAGAACACTGAAGCTTTCTTT
.	TRBV2	TRBJ2-1	.	CASNPNRELSEQFF	TGTGCCAGCAATCCCAACAGGGAGTTAAGTGAGCAGTTCTTC
TRBD2	TRBV5-1	TRBJ2-7	.	CASSELAGGREQYF	TGCGCCAGCAGCGAACTAGCGGGGGGGCGTGAGCAGTACTTC
.	TRBV27	TRBJ2-3	.	CASSPTPWGGTDTQYF	TGTGCCAGCAGTCCGACGCCCTGGGGGGGCACAGATACGCAGTATTTT
TRBD2	TRBV4-1	TRBJ2-1	.	CASSHSGGTYNEQFF	TGCGCCAGCAGCCACAGCGGGGGGACCTACAATGAGCAGTTCTTC
TRBD1	TRBV7-2	TRBJ1-5	.	CASSPWTGGGQPQHF	TGTGCCAGCAGCCCCTGGACAGGGGGCGGTCAGCCCCAGCATTTT
.	TRBV10-2	TRBJ1-2	.	CASSATGGVGGYTF	TGCGCCAGCAGTGCGACAGGAGGAGTGGGTGGCTACACCTTC
.	TRBV4-1	TRBJ1-5	.	CASSQDGGQPQHF	TGCGCCAGCAGCCAAGATGGAGGTCAGCCCCAGCATTTT
.	TRBV11-2	TRBJ2-3	.	CASSPPADTQYF	TGTGCCAGCAGCCCGCCGGCAGATACGCAGTATTTT
TRBD1	TRBV27	TRBJ1-2	.	CASSLSAPGGSYGYTF	TGTGCCAGCAGTTTATCGGCCCCAGGGGGTTCCTATGGCTACACCTTC
TRBD1	TRBV7-8	TRBJ1-3	.	CASSLDSGGGNTIYF	TGTGCCAGCAGCTTAGATTCAGGGGGTGGAAACACCATATATTTT
.	TRBV2	TRBJ2-4	.	CASRTGGTLAKNIQYF	TGTGCCAGCCGGACTGGGGGGACCTTAGCCAAAAACATTCAGTACTTC
.	TRBV2	TRBJ1-4	.	CASMRTQGDEKLFF	TGTGCCAGCATGCGAACTCAGGGTGATGAAAAACTGTTTTTT
TRBD1	TRBV11-2	TRBJ2-1	few	CASSLSGTGPHEQFF	TGTGCCAGCAGCTTATCCGGGACAGGGCCCCATGAGCAGTTCTTC
.	TRBV5-6	TRBJ1-6	.	CASSLDSGNSPLHF	TGTGCCAGCAGCTTGGACAGTGGGAATTCACCCCTCCACTTT